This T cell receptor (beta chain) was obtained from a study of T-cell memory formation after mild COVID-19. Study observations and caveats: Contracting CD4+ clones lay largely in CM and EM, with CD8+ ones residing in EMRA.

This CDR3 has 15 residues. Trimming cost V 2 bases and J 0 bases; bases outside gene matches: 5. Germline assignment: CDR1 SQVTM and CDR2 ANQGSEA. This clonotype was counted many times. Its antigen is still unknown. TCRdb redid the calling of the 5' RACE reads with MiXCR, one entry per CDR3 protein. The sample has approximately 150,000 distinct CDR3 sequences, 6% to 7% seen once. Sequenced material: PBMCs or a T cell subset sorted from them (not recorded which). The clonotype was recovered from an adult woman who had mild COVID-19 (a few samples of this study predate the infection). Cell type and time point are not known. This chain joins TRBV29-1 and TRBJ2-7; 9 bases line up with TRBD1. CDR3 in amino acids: CSVEYGTGNSYEQYF. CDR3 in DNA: TGCAGCGTTGAATACGGGACAGGGAACTCCTACGAGCAGTACTTC.